These 17 T cell receptor beta chains came from one sample sequenced in a study of blood T cell repertoires in COVID-19. Measured with immunoSEQ multiplex PCR; TCRdb has only the in-frame clones, and not every one. The sample gives 300,000 to 400,000 clones, 65% to 90% of which show up once; around 7.4% is in the top ten. The sample consisted of peripheral blood. The receptors stem from an older woman with COVID-19, enrolled during active disease.

In DNA, the CDR3 is TGTGCTAGTGGTTTGCACCTCGGGGGAGAGACCCAGTACTTC. It is translated as CASGLHLGGETQYF. The J gene is TRBJ2-5, the V gene TRBV12-5; possible D gene TRBD2, 6 bases. The CDR3 runs to 14 residues. From germline, CDR1 is LGHNT and CDR2 FRNRAP. V was trimmed by 2 bases and J by 4 bases, leaving 11 bases between them.

The rearrangement joins TRBV30 to TRBJ1-2; D gene unclear. The germline gives CDR1 GTSNPN, CDR2 SVGIG (reference sequence). Trimming removed 0 bases from V and 6 bases from J, with 11 bases in between. CDR3 length: 13 amino acids. CDR3 protein: CAWSVPLRDGYTF. The CDR3 coding sequence is TGTGCCTGGAGTGTTCCCCTGCGGGATGGCTACACCTTC.

V is TRBV9 and J is TRBJ2-7, with D perhaps TRBD2 (6 bases). Between the trimmed V and J ends, which lost 0 bases and 1 base, there was a span of 14 bases. This CDR3 region has 16 residues. Germline CDR1 and CDR2: SGDLS and YYNGEE. The CDR3 nucleotides read TGTGCCAGCAGCGTAGGTGCGGGACGCCTGTCCTACGAGCAGTACTTC. This translates into CASSVGAGRLSYEQYF.

V gene TRBV7-9 combines with J gene TRBJ2-1; 10 bases are a match to TRBD1. The germline gives CDR1 SEHNR, CDR2 FQNEAQ (reference sequence). This CDR3 contains 15 residues. Unmatched junction bases numbered 5, after V lost 5 bases and J lost 4 bases. CDR3 sequence: CASSARQGAYNEQFF. DNA of the CDR3: TGTGCCAGCAGCGCCAGACAGGGGGCTTACAATGAGCAGTTCTTC. Full variable domain (missing parts from reference TRBV7-9 and TRBJ2-1): DTGVSQNPRHKITKRGQNVTFRCDPISEHNRLYWYRQTLGQGPEFLTYFQNEAQLEKSRLLSDRFSAERPKGSFSTLEIQRTEQGDSAMYLCASSARQGAYNEQFFGPGTRLTVL.

The chain employs TRBV7-9 and TRBJ1-2, with a possible D match to TRBD1 (6 bases). CDR3 length: 12 amino acids. Germline loops: CDR1 SEHNR, CDR2 FQNEAQ (reference sequence). V lost 5 bases and J 8 bases, leaving 12 bases between the germline ends. The CDR3 nucleotides read TGTGCCAGCAGCCGGGCTGGGGGCGGCTACACCTTC. This encodes CASSRAGGGYTF.

The chain links TRBV4-2 to TRBJ2-7, with 9 bases lining up with TRBD2. The CDR3 is made up of 18 amino acids. J was trimmed by 3 bases and V by 0 bases; bases with no gene match: 12. Germline V CDR1 and CDR2: LGHNA, YNFKEQ. CDR3 sequence (DNA): TGTGCCAGCAGCCAAGATATACCCCGACTAGCGGTTTACTACGAGCAGTACTTC. It specifies CASSQDIPRLAVYYEQYF.

The chain is built from TRBV11-2 and TRBJ2-5, with D perhaps matching TRBD2 (6 bases). This CDR3 is 16 amino acids long. V lost 4 bases, J lost 5 bases, and 20 bases lay in between. In germline, CDR1 is SGHAT, CDR2 FQNNGV. The CDR3 sequence: CASSSRAGRGIETQYF. CDR3 sequence (DNA): TGTGCCAGCAGCTCTAGGGCGGGGAGAGGGATCGAGACCCAGTACTTC.

The chain combines TRBV27 with TRBJ1-2, with D perhaps matching TRBD1 (5 bases). Germline V gene sequence: CDR1 MNHEY, CDR2 SMNVEV (reference sequence). Between the trimmed V and J ends, which lost 7 bases and 0 bases, there was a span of 12 bases. This CDR3 has 14 amino acids. CDR3 protein: CASKGQSSNYGYTF. DNA of the CDR3: TGTGCCAGCAAGGGGCAGTCTTCTAACTATGGCTACACCTTC.

V gene TRBV21-1 combines with J gene TRBJ2-1; the listed D gene, TRBD2, was not tested against the DNA. TRBV21-1 is flagged as a pseudogene. The CDR3 sequence is 18 residues long. The CDR3, as DNA: TGTGCCAGCAGCCCCAACCAAGGTGGGGGGGCGGCCTACAATGAGCAGTTCTTC. It codes for CASSPNQGGGAAYNEQFF.

The chain links TRBV7-2 to TRBJ2-1, with TRBD1 as a possible D gene (5 bases). V was shortened by 4 bases and J by 10 bases, with 14 bases between the two germline ends. The CDR3 covers 13 residues. Germline V gives CDR1 SGHTA, CDR2 FQGNSA. The DNA of the CDR3 is TGTGCCAGCAGCTGGGGCCCCCCGAGAGAGCAGTTCTTC. Its translation is CASSWGPPREQFF.

As for this clone: The sample holds other DNA sequences that translate to the same CDR3. The J gene is TRBJ1-5, the V gene TRBV5-1; TRBD1 matches at 8 bases. Germline CDR1 is SGHRS and CDR2 is YFSETQ. V was pared by 4 bases and J by 0 bases, with 3 bases of the junction left unmatched. This CDR3 has 15 amino acids. The DNA for the CDR3 is TGCGCCAGCAGCCTGACAGGGGTTAGCAATCAGCCCCAGCATTTT. This sequence encodes CASSLTGVSNQPQHF.

The chain links TRBV5-1 to TRBJ1-6; D uncertain. V was clipped by 2 bases and J by 0 bases, with 6 bases between them. This CDR3 has 15 amino acids. CDR1 and CDR2 from the germline V gene are SGHRS and YFSETQ. The CDR3 DNA is TGCGCCAGCAGCTTAGAGAGCTCCTATAATTCACCCCTCCACTTT. It translates to CASSLESSYNSPLHF.

The chain employs TRBV12-5 and TRBJ2-1; D may be TRBD2 (6 bases). Germline V gene lookup returns CDR1 LGHNT and CDR2 FRNRAP. The CDR3 runs 17 residues. V lost 1 base and J 6 bases, leaving 19 bases between the germline ends. In DNA form, the CDR3 reads TGTGCTAGTGGTTTGGGAGGTAGGGCGGGATATGGCAATGAGCAGTTCTTC. This codes for CASGLGGRAGYGNEQFF.

The rearrangement uses TRBV11-3 and TRBJ1-6, with D possibly matching TRBD1 (5 bases). The CDR3 runs to 15 residues. Germline V CDR1 and CDR2: SGHNT, YENEEA. Trimming pared 0 bases from V and 9 bases from J, leaving 12 bases between. The CDR3 DNA reads as TGTGCCAGCAGCTTAGAGCGGGGGGTCGGTTCACCCCTCCACTTT. It codes for CASSLERGVGSPLHF.

The chain carries TRBV27 and TRBJ1-6; maybe TRBD1 (6 bases). Trimming took off 2 bases at V and 5 bases at J, with 10 bases between the two ends. Germline CDR1 and CDR2: MNHEY and SMNVEV (reference sequence). This CDR3 has 15 residues. The CDR3, as DNA: TGTGCCAGCAGTTTAGGGGGACATAATAATTCACCCCTCCACTTT. This sequence encodes CASSLGGHNNSPLHF.

This clone has more than one count but fewer than ten. The chain couples TRBV15 to TRBJ1-2; D unresolved. Trimming cost V 3 bases and J 4 bases, with 18 bases left between them. This CDR3 is built from 16 residues. Germline V lookup: CDR1 LNHNV, CDR2 YYDKDF (reference sequence). In nucleotides, the CDR3 is TGTGCCACCAGCAGTGGTGGAGAGGGTCACGGCTATGGCTACACCTTC. Translating it yields CATSSGGEGHGYGYTF.

The chain carries TRBV6-5 and TRBJ2-5; D may be TRBD1 (5 bases). Germline-derived CDR1 and CDR2 are MNHEY and SVGAGI. Between the trimmed V and J ends, which lost 7 bases and 1 base, there was a span of 16 bases. There are 15 residues in the CDR3. The CDR3 DNA is TGTGCCAGCATGGATCCAGGGAACGGCCAAGAGACCCAGTACTTC. Amino acid sequence: CASMDPGNGQETQYF.